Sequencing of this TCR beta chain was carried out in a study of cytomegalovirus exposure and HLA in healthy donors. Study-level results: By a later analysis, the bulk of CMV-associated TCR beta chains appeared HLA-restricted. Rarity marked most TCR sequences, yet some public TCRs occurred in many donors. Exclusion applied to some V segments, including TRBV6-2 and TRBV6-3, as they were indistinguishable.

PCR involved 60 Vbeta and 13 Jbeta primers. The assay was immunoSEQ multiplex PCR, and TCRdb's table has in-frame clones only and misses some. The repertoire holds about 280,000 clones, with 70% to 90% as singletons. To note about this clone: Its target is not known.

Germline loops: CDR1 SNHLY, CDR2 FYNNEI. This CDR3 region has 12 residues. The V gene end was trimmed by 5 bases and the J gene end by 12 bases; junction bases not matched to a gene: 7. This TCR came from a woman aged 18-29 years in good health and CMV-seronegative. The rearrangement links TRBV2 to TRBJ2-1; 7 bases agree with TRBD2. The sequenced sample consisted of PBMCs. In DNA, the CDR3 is TGTGCCAGCAGTCAGGAAGCGGGGTTGCAGTTCTTC. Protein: CASSQEAGLQFF.